This T cell receptor (beta chain) was identified during a study of blood T cell repertoires in COVID-19. Study information: Acute and convalescent COVID-19 specimens originated in the United States, Italy and Spain. PBMCs, B-cell-depleted T cells, or T cells were the source of the cDNA or gDNA that made up the material.

With regard to this clone: Distinct nucleotide sequences in the sample also encode this CDR3.

Per the original data handling: Estimation of nucleated cell counts was performed using reference gene primer amplification. Sequenced by immunoSEQ multiplex PCR; TCRdb stores in-frame clones only, minus some. V and J calls and clone size come straight from that table; D and trimming were deduced from the DNA. Here the sample spans under 200,000 clones, roughly 83% being singletons. This clonotype originated in a man in his late teens or twenties with active or convalescent COVID-19. The sample was peripheral blood.

The CDR3: CASSVGLAGNTGELFF. Here the CDR3 DNA reads TGTGCCAGCAGCGTCGGACTAGCGGGGAACACCGGGGAGCTGTTTTTT. The chain employs TRBV9 and TRBJ2-2, with TRBD2 matching 11 bases. V shed 2 bases and J 1 base; nucleotides not matched to a gene: 1. CDR1 is SGDLS and CDR2 is YYNGEE in the germline V gene. The CDR3 covers 16 residues.